This record covers a single TCR beta chain. Antigen: not known. The same CDR3 is also encoded by other DNA sequences in this sample. The CDR3 sequence is 15 residues long. CDR1 and CDR2 from the germline V gene are SGHAT and FQNNGV. The V gene end was trimmed by 5 bases and the J gene end by 4 bases; junction bases not matched to a gene: 5. The data were obtained in a study of shared clonotypes between healthy human individuals. Deep-level assay runs were performed. Method: immunoSEQ multiplex PCR; TCRdb's copy keeps in-frame clones and lacks some. The sample records approximately 1.4 million clones, 98% being singletons. Notes on the study in general: The study's rarefaction showed incomplete sorted-subset sequencing despite large depth. With several donors compared, approximately 5.5% of naive CD4 clonotypes were shared.

Sequencing input: naive CD4+ T cells sorted from blood. The sample's subset: CD45RA+ positively selected. This chain joins TRBV11-2 and TRBJ2-1, with 10 bases matching TRBD2. The TCR originated in a man younger than 45 in good health. CDR3 region: CASSLLAGVYNEQFF. For the CDR3, the DNA is TGTGCCAGCAGCCTTCTAGCGGGGGTTTACAATGAGCAGTTCTTC.